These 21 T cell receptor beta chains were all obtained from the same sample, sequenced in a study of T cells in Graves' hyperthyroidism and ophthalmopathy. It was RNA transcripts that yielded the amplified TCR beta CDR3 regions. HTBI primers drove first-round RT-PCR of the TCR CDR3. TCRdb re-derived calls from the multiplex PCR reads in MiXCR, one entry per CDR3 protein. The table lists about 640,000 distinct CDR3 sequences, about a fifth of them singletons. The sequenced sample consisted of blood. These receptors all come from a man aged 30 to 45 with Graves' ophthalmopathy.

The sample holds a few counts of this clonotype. In DNA form, the CDR3 reads TGTGCCTGGAGTAAGGAATTTGAGCGCACTGAAGCTTTCTTT. Translation: CAWSKEFERTEAFF. The J gene is TRBJ1-1, the V gene TRBV30; D uncertain. The CDR3 consists of 14 residues. Looked up from germline, CDR1 is GTSNPN and CDR2 is SVGIG (reference sequence). Between the trimmed V and J ends, which lost 2 bases and 4 bases, there was a span of 14 bases.

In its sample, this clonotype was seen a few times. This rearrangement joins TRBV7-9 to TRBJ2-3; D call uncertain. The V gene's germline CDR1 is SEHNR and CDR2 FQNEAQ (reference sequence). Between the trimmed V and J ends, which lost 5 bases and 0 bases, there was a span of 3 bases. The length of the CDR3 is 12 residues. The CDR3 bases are TGTGCCAGCAGCAATAGCACAGATACGCAGTATTTT. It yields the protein CASSNSTDTQYF. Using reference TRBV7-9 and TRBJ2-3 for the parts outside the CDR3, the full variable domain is DTGVSQNPRHKITKRGQNVTFRCDPISEHNRLYWYRQTLGQGPEFLTYFQNEAQLEKSRLLSDRFSAERPKGSFSTLEIQRTEQGDSAMYLCASSNSTDTQYFGPGTRLTVL.

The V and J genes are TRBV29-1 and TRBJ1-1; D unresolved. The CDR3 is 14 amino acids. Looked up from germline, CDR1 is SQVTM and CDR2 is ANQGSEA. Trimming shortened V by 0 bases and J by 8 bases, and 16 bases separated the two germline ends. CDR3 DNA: TGCAGCGTTGAAGAGACGGGATTTCCCCCCGAAGCTTTCTTT. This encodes CSVEETGFPPEAFF.

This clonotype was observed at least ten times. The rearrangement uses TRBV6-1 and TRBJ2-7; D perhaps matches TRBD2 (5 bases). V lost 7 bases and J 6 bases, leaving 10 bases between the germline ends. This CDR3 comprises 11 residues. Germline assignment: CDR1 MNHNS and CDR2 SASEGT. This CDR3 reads CASTGLAEQYF. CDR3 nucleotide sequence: TGTGCCAGCACCGGACTGGCCGAGCAGTACTTC.

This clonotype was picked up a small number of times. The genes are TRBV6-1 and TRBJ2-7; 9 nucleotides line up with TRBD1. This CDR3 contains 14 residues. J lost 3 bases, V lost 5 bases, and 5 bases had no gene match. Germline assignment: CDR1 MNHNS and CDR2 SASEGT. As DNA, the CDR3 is TGTGCCAGCAGTTATGGGGACAGGGTCTACGAGCAGTACTTC. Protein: CASSYGDRVYEQYF.

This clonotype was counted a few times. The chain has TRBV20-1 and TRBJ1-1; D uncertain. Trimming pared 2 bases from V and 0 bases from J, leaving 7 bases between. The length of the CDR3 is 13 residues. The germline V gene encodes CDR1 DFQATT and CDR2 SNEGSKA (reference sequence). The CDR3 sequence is CSARRSLNTEAFF. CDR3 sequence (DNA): TGCAGTGCTAGAAGGAGTCTGAACACTGAAGCTTTCTTT.

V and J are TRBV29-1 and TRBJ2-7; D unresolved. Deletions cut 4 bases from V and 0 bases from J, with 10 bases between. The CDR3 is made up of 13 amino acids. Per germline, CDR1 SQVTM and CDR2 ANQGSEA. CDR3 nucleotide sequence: TGCAGCGTTGCACCTGTCAGCTCCTACGAGCAGTACTTC. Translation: CSVAPVSSYEQYF.

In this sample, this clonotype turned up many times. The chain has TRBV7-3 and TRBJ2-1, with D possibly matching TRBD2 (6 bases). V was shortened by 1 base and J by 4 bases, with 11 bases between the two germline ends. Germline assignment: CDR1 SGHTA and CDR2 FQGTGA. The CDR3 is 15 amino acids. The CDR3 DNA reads TGTGCCAGCAGCTTAATCCCGGGAGTTTACAATGAGCAGTTCTTC. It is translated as CASSLIPGVYNEQFF.

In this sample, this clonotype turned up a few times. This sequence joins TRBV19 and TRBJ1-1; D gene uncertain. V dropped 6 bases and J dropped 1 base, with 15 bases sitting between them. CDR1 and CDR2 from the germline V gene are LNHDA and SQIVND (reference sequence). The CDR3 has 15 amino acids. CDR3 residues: CASSPLDAGNTEAFF. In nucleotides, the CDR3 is TGTGCCAGTAGCCCCCTGGACGCAGGGAACACTGAAGCTTTCTTT.

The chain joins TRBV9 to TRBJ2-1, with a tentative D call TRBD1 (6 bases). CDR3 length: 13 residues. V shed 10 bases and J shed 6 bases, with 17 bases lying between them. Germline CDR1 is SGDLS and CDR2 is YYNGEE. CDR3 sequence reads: CAGGRGDTNEQFF. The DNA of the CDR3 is TGTGCCGGCGGCAGGGGAGATACCAATGAGCAGTTCTTC. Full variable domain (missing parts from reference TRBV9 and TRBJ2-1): DSGVTQTPKHLITATGQRVTLRCSPRSGDLSVYWYQQSLDQGLQFLIQYYNGEERAKGNILERFSAQQFPDLHSELNLSSLELGDSALYFCAGGRGDTNEQFFGPGTRLTVL.

The CDR3 nucleotides are TGTGCCAGCAGTCAGAGAAGGGACTTGAACACCGGGGAGCTGTTTTTT. As protein: CASSQRRDLNTGELFF. This chain uses TRBV6-2 or TRBV6-3 with TRBJ2-2; tentative D call: TRBD2 (6 bases). Deletions cut 5 bases from V and 1 base from J, with 14 bases between. Germline values: CDR1 MNHEY, CDR2 SVGEGT. The CDR3 consists of 16 residues.

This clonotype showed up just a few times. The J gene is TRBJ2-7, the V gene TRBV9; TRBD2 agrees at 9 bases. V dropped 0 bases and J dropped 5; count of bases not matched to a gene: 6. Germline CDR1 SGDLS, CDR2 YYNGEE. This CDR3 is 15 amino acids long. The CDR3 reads CASSVGGLASDEQYF. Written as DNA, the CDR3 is TGTGCCAGCAGCGTAGGTGGACTAGCGAGCGACGAGCAGTACTTC.

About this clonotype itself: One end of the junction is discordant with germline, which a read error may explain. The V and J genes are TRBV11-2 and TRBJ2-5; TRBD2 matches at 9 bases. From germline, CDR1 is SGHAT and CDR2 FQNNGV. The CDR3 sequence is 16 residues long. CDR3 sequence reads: CASSLEWTSDFGTQYF. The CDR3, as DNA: TGTGCCAGCAGCCTAGAGTGGACTAGCGATTTCGGGACCCAGTACTTC.

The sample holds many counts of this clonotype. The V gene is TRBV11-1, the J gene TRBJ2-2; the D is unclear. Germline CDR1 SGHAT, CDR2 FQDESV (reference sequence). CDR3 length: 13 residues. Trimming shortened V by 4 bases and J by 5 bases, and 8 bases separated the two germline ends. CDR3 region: CASSSILTGELFF. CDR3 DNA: TGTGCCAGCAGCTCCATTCTAACCGGGGAGCTGTTTTTT. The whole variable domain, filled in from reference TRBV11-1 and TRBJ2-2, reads EAEVAQSPRYKITEKSQAVAFWCDPISGHATLYWYRQILGQGPELLVQFQDESVVDDSQLPKDRFSAERLKGVDSTLKIQPAELGDSAMYLCASSSILTGELFFGEGSRLTVL.

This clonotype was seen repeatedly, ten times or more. The CDR3 sequence: CASSRGQEETQYF. CDR3 DNA: TGTGCCAGCTCACGAGGCCAAGAAGAGACCCAGTACTTC. The chain is built from TRBV18 and TRBJ2-5; D not certain. The V gene's germline CDR1 is KGHSH and CDR2 LQKENI. Trimming cost V 4 bases and J 3 bases, with 9 bases left between them. The CDR3 spans 13 residues.

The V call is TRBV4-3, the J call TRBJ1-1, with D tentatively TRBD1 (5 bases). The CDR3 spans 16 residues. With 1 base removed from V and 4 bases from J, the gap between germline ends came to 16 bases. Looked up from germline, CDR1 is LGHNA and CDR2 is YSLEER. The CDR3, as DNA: TGCGCCAGCAGCCAAGTAGGACGGGGGGGAGGCACTGAAGCTTTCTTT. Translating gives CASSQVGRGGGTEAFF.

Here the CDR3 reads CASSSLLAGSGDTQYF. The CDR3 nucleotides are TGTGCCAGCAGCTCCCTTTTAGCGGGGAGTGGAGATACGCAGTATTTT. The gene calls are TRBV7-9 and TRBJ2-3; 8 bases match TRBD2. The trim removed 4 bases at V and 5 bases at J, leaving 11 bases unmatched. This CDR3 has 16 amino acids. Germline V gene lookup returns CDR1 SEHNR and CDR2 FQNEAQ (reference sequence).

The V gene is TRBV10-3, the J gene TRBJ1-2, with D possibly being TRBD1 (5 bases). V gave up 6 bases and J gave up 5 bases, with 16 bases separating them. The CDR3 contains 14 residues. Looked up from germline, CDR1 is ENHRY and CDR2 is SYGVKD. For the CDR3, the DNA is TGTGCCATCAGCCCTACCGGCGGGGGGTATGGCTACACCTTC. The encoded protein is CAISPTGGGYGYTF.

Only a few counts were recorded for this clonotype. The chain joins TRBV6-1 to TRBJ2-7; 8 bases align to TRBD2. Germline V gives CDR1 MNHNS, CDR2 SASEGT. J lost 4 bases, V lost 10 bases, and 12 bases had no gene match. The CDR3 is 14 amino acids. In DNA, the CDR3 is TGTGCCAACTTAACGAGCGGGAGTAGGTACGAGCAGTACTTC. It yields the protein CANLTSGSRYEQYF.

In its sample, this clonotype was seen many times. DNA for the CDR3: TGCGCCAGCAGCGAGGGGACAGGGGGCACTGAAGCTTTCTTT. Translation gives CASSEGTGGTEAFF. This chain joins TRBV5-1 and TRBJ1-1; 11 bases line up with TRBD1. The junction had 3 bases not matched to a gene; V was cut back by 4 bases and J by 4 bases. The CDR3 length is 14 residues. CDR1 is SGHRS and CDR2 is YFSETQ in the germline V gene. Variable domain in full (rest from reference TRBV5-1 and TRBJ1-1): KAGVTQTPRYLIKTRGQQVTLSCSPISGHRSVSWYQQTPGQGLQFLFEYFSETQRNKGNFPGRFSGRQFSNSRSEMNVSTLELGDSALYLCASSEGTGGTEAFFGQGTRLTVV.

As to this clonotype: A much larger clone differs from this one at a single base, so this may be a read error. CDR3 DNA: TGTGCCAGCAGTTCCTCTTATTCTCCGACAGGGGTCTATGACTACACCTTC. This codes for CASSSSYSPTGVYDYTF. The chain couples TRBV12-3 or TRBV12-4 to TRBJ1-2; 8 bases line up with TRBD1. This CDR3 has 17 amino acids.